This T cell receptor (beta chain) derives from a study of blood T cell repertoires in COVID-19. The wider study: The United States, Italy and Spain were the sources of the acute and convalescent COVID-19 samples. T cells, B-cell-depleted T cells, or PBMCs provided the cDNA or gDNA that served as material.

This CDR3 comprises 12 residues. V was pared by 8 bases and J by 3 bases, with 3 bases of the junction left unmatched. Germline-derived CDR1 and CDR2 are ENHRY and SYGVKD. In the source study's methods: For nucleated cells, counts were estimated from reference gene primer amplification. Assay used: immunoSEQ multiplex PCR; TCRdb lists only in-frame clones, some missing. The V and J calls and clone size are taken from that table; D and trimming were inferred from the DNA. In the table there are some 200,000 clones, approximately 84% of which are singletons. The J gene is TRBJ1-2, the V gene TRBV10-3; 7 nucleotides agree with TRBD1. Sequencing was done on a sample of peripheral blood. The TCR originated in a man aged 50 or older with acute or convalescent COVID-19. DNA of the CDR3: TGTGCCATCCAGGGGGACTACTATGGCTACACCTTC. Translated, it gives CAIQGDYYGYTF.